The entry below gives a single T cell receptor (beta chain) sequence along with its context. No antigen is known for it. Other nucleotide sequences in the sample specify the same CDR3. Each sorted fraction was over 95% pure. The data belong to a study of beta chain features in type 1 diabetes. General study results and limits: Over-representation of high TCR-expressing cells was a possible consequence of cDNA sequencing. All four CD4+ subsets from Type 1 diabetes patients carried moderately but significantly shorter TCRB CDR3s.

Every bit of the isolated RNA underwent reverse transcription, so sequencing read expressed TCRB transcripts. Only in-frame clones appear in the TCRdb table, and some are missing; sequencing was by immunoSEQ multiplex PCR. The sample includes 600,000 to 700,000 clones, around 15% of them seen just once. The receptor was isolated from a man aged 18 to 35 with type 1 diabetes. The sequenced material came from naive CD4+ T cells from blood.

CDR3 DNA: TGCGCCAGCAGCTTTGGGCAGTACGAGCAGTACTTC. Translated, it gives CASSFGQYEQYF. J is TRBJ2-7 and V is TRBV5-1; D is undetermined. The ends were cut back, 2 bases at V and 4 bases at J, with 7 bases in the middle. The CDR3 sequence is 12 residues long. Germline V gene sequence: CDR1 SGHRS, CDR2 YFSETQ.